This T cell receptor (beta chain) was observed in a study of PD-1 blockade in classical Hodgkin lymphoma. Concerning this clone: Its antigen is unidentified.

Notes on the study in general: Complete responders possessed baseline diversity comparable to newly diagnosed patients. Significant TCR diversity gains by C4D1 occurred in CD4+ but not CD8+ cells.

Profiled with immunoSEQ multiplex PCR; TCRdb holds only in-frame clones, not every one. The sample consists of under 70,000 clones, about 91% of them appearing once. Every one of the patients relapsed after autologous stem cell transplantation (brentuximab vedotin exposure was variable). The germline V and J ends were trimmed by 2 bases and 7 bases, with 11 bases remaining between them. From germline, CDR1 is SEHNR and CDR2 FQNEAQ (reference sequence). This CDR3 is built from 14 residues. This clonotype was obtained from a human donor with classical Hodgkin lymphoma. The chain links TRBV7-9 to TRBJ2-2; D may match TRBD1 or TRBD2 (5 bases each). This material consisted of peripheral blood mononuclear cells (PBMCs), taken at baseline. The CDR3: CASSLRQGVGELFF. The CDR3 region has the DNA TGTGCCAGCAGCTTACGCCAGGGAGTCGGGGAGCTGTTTTTT.